The rows below give T cell receptor beta chains drawn from one sample of a study of cytomegalovirus exposure and HLA in healthy donors. Sequencing used immunoSEQ multiplex PCR; TCRdb keeps in-frame clones, though not all of them. The table includes 130,000 to 150,000 clones, roughly 76% detected once. Sequencing was performed on PBMCs. Every receptor here comes from a young man in good health and CMV-seronegative. CDR3s include the opening cysteine and the closing phenylalanine or tryptophan. Fields, in order: D gene, V gene, J gene, clone size, CDR3 DNA, CDR3 protein. A D gene is named only where the DNA matches it firmly. Expanded clones are given a class, and other clones once, few, many or no size at all.

D: NA; V: TRBV4-1; J: TRBJ2-2; size: NA; DNA: TGCGCCAGCAGCCTCCCCCGGGCGGGGCCCACCGGGGAGCTGTTTTTT; CDR3: CASSLPRAGPTGELFF
D: NA; V: TRBV5-1; J: TRBJ2-3; size: NA; DNA: TGCGCCAGTCCTCTCAGGGGGGCGGGCACAGATACGCAGTATTTT; CDR3: CASPLRGAGTDTQYF
D: TRBD1; V: TRBV23-1; J: TRBJ1-3; size: NA; DNA: TGCGCCAGCAGTCACCCGGACAGGGGGTTTTTAAACTCTGGAAACACCATATATTTT; CDR3: CASSHPDRGFLNSGNTIYF
D: NA; V: TRBV7-9; J: TRBJ2-2; size: NA; DNA: TGTGCCAGCAGCTTAGTGTTAAACACCGGGGAGCTGTTTTTT; CDR3: CASSLVLNTGELFF
D: TRBD1; V: TRBV18; J: TRBJ1-4; size: NA; DNA: TGTGCCAGCTCAAGCCTACAGGGGGCGACTAATGAAAAACTGTTTTTT; CDR3: CASSSLQGATNEKLFF
D: NA; V: TRBV11-2; J: TRBJ2-2; size: NA; DNA: TGTGCCAGCAGTAGCTTGAGAGGGACCGGGGAGCTGTTTTTT; CDR3: CASSSLRGTGELFF
D: NA; V: TRBV9; J: TRBJ2-1; size: NA; DNA: TGTGCCAGCAGCGTATCTAGCTCCTACAATGAGCAGTTCTTC; CDR3: CASSVSSSYNEQFF
D: NA; V: TRBV30; J: TRBJ2-1; size: NA; DNA: TGTGCCTGGAGTGCTGACAGCAGCTCCTACAATGAGCAGTTCTTC; CDR3: CAWSADSSSYNEQFF
D: TRBD2; V: TRBV7-3; J: TRBJ2-1; size: NA; DNA: TGTGCCAGCAGCTTATTGCCGGCGAGATATAGCGGGGGGGCCGGGTACAATGAGCAGTTCTTC; CDR3: CASSLLPARYSGGAGYNEQFF
D: TRBD2; V: TRBV25-1; J: TRBJ2-1; size: NA; DNA: TGTGCCAGCAGTCCGGGGGAGGGCCCTTTCACCAATGAGCAGTTCTTC; CDR3: CASSPGEGPFTNEQFF
D: TRBD1; V: TRBV6-5; J: TRBJ1-2; size: NA; DNA: TGTGCCAGCAGTTACGAGACAGGGGTTGGCTACACCTTC; CDR3: CASSYETGVGYTF
D: NA; V: TRBV7-3; J: TRBJ2-3; size: NA; DNA: TGTGCCAGCAGCTCCGGTGGAGCCCGGGATACGCAGTATTTT; CDR3: CASSSGGARDTQYF
D: TRBD1; V: TRBV5-1; J: TRBJ2-5; size: NA; DNA: TGCGCCAGCAGCTTGGAGCCTACGACAGGGGTAGCGGCTAAGGAGACCCAGTACTTC; CDR3: CASSLEPTTGVAAKETQYF
D: NA; V: TRBV7-9; J: TRBJ1-2; size: NA; DNA: TGTGCCAGCAGCTTAGACAGCCCTAACTATGGCTACACCTTC; CDR3: CASSLDSPNYGYTF
D: NA; V: TRBV6-5; J: TRBJ2-7; size: NA; DNA: TGTGCCAGCAGTTACTCGAGGGCGCCTTCATCCTACGAGCAGTACTTC; CDR3: CASSYSRAPSSYEQYF
D: NA; V: TRBV6-1; J: TRBJ2-5; size: NA; DNA: TGTGCCAGCAGTGCACAGGGTTCCTGGTGGGAGACCCAGTACTTC; CDR3: CASSAQGSWWETQYF
D: NA; V: TRBV6-5; J: TRBJ2-2; size: NA; DNA: TGTGCCAGCAGTAAACAGGGTGCGAACACCGGGGAGCTGTTTTTT; CDR3: CASSKQGANTGELFF
D: TRBD1; V: TRBV7-9; J: TRBJ1-4; size: NA; DNA: TGTGCCAGCAGCCCTGAGACAGGGGGGCGTGAAAAACTGTTTTTT; CDR3: CASSPETGGREKLFF
D: NA; V: TRBV29-1; J: TRBJ1-2; size: NA; DNA: TGCAGCGTAGACGGACAGTTCTCCTATGGCTACACCTTC; CDR3: CSVDGQFSYGYTF
D: TRBD2; V: TRBV14; J: TRBJ2-2; size: NA; DNA: TGTGCCAGCAGCCAAGAGGGACTAGCGGGGACTCTTTCGAACACCGGGGAGCTGTTTTTT; CDR3: CASSQEGLAGTLSNTGELFF
D: NA; V: TRBV5-6; J: TRBJ2-1; size: NA; DNA: TGTGCCAGCAGCTGGCGAGCCCCAGAGGATGAGCAGTTCTTC; CDR3: CASSWRAPEDEQFF
D: NA; V: TRBV9; J: TRBJ2-7; size: NA; DNA: TGTGCCAGCAGCGTAACGGCAGGGGACACCTACGAGCAGTACTTC; CDR3: CASSVTAGDTYEQYF
D: NA; V: TRBV28; J: TRBJ1-5; size: once; DNA: TGTGCTACGGGACAAAATAGCAATCAGCCCCAGCATTTT; CDR3: CATGQNSNQPQHF
D: TRBD1; V: TRBV5-6; J: TRBJ2-7; size: NA; DNA: TGTGCCAGCAGTTGGGACAGAAGCTCCTACGAGCAGTACTTC; CDR3: CASSWDRSSYEQYF
D: NA; V: TRBV7-9; J: TRBJ2-7; size: NA; DNA: TGTGCCCTGCAGGGGCGCGGGTACGAGCAGTACTTC; CDR3: CALQGRGYEQYF
D: TRBD2; V: TRBV19; J: TRBJ2-7; size: once; DNA: TGTGCCAGTAGCGCCCAAGCTGGGGGGGTATCCGAGCAGTACTTC; CDR3: CASSAQAGGVSEQYF
D: TRBD1; V: TRBV5-1; J: TRBJ1-2; size: NA; DNA: TGCGCCAGCAGCTCGACCGGGACAGGGGATCCGATCCTTCTTAGCTACACCTTC; CDR3: CASSSTGTGDPILLSYTF
D: TRBD1; V: TRBV5-1; J: TRBJ2-1; size: NA; DNA: TGCGCCAGCAGCTTGGGCGAGACAGGGAGCTCCTACAATGAGCAGTTCTTC; CDR3: CASSLGETGSSYNEQFF
D: NA; V: TRBV28; J: TRBJ2-7; size: NA; DNA: TGTGCCAGCAGGGCGGCCGGGGAGAACTACGAGCAGTACTTC; CDR3: CASRAAGENYEQYF
D: NA; V: TRBV5-1; J: TRBJ2-1; size: NA; DNA: TGCGCCAGCAGCTTGGGGGACTCCCACAATGAGCAGTTCTTC; CDR3: CASSLGDSHNEQFF
D: NA; V: TRBV6-5; J: TRBJ1-2; size: NA; DNA: TGTGCCAGCAGTTACTCGAAACACGGGGGTGGCTACACCTTC; CDR3: CASSYSKHGGGYTF
D: TRBD2; V: TRBV7-2; J: TRBJ2-5; size: NA; DNA: TGTGCCAGCAGCTTAGGTTTGGCGGGGGGAAGGGAGACCCAGTACTTC; CDR3: CASSLGLAGGRETQYF
D: NA; V: TRBV10-2; J: TRBJ2-2; size: few; DNA: TGCGCCAGTGTTAATGGACAGCGCTACACCGGGGAGCTGTTTTTT; CDR3: CASVNGQRYTGELFF
D: TRBD2; V: TRBV5-1; J: TRBJ2-7; size: NA; DNA: TGCGCCAGCAGCGGGACCGGGACTAGAAGCTCCTACGAGCAGTACTTC; CDR3: CASSGTGTRSSYEQYF